This T cell receptor beta chain was identified in a study of T cells in Graves' hyperthyroidism and ophthalmopathy (dated by TCRdb to about 2019). For context, the study as a whole: Peripheral blood samples were taken at the time of initial diagnosis, prior to any treatment. Following sampling, methimazole starting at 30 mg daily was given to hyperthyroidism patients, and high-dose intravenous methylprednisolone was given to ophthalmopathy patients. The 75 to 100 discovery patients were randomly split 7:3 into training and test sets. To identify TCR V-J signatures that set the groups apart, the researchers used a discovery cohort of 100 patients, made up of approximately 43 with Graves' ophthalmopathy and about 59 with stable Graves' hyperthyroidism. Thyroid tissue and blood T-cell repertoires from about six Graves' hyperthyroidism patients were also compared in the study. Prospective prediction of ophthalmopathy was tested in an independent validation cohort consisting of some 20 hyperthyroidism patients and 15 to 17 patients who later progressed to ophthalmopathy. According to the paper, TCR Vbeta CDR3 sequencing was carried out on about 140 peripheral blood samples, which came from approximately 43 ophthalmopathy, around 74 hyperthyroidism and roughly 17 progressor patients. The full study reports these points: Most expanded thyroid clonotypes (frequency above 0.001) were also found in blood, which suggests that blood repertoires may mirror thyroid immune responses. A model built on a 13 V-J signature distinguished ophthalmopathy from stable hyperthyroidism, reaching about 88% sensitivity and 81.08% specificity in cross-validation and 80%/75% in testing. In validation, progression to ophthalmopathy was predicted by the model with around 70% sensitivity and nearly 75% specificity, a median of about 6 months before onset. No statistical method was used to fix the sample size in advance, and group allocation was not hidden from the investigators.

The TCR beta CDR3 regions were amplified from RNA transcripts. The first round of RT-PCR for the TCR CDR3 was performed with the HTBI primer set and the Qiagen OneStep RT-PCR kit. A second multiplex PCR round built the libraries, followed by size selection and purification. Paired-end sequencing of the libraries was performed with 100 bp reads on an Illumina HiSeq2000. For the original study's pipeline: Raw data were processed with SOAPnuke, discarding reads with adapters, uncalled bases, mean Phred below 15, or no exact constant-primer or identifier match. COPE v1.2.5 was used to merge high-quality paired reads, and clonotypes were defined as unique nucleotide sequences. MiTCR v1.1 was used to align clonotypes to the IMGT TRBV, TRBD and TRBJ reference segments. Only V-J combinations with frequency above 0.0001, covering 99% to 99.2% of repertoires, were analysed. A TCS score was defined as the ratio of F50 (clonal expansion) to E x V (chaos), with BLOSUM62-based TCRdist applied between CDR3 peptides within each V-J. Welch's t-statistics and random forest reduced roughly 500 V-J features to 13, which were used in a naive Bayes classifier (R e1071). TCRdb handled the public reads itself, with Q25 trimming in fastp and clone calling in MiXCR, and kept productive beta chains. Rows are combined by CDR3 protein, so each entry shows the most common genes and DNA. The V and J calls, along with clone size, are taken from TCRdb and not from the paper's own processing. The sample yields fewer than 450,000 distinct CDR3 sequences; approximately 18% were counted once. The ten biggest clones cover around a third of the sample.

The hyperthyroidism patients were between 18 and 65 years old and newly diagnosed, with a disease duration of less than 2 months. The study excluded patients with uncontrolled infections, other autoimmune diseases, pregnancy or lactation. Diagnoses relied on clinical symptoms, serum thyroxine and TRAb, thyroid ultrasound and orbital computed tomography. For progressor patients, blood was drawn at the first diagnosis of hyperthyroidism, before any ophthalmopathy symptoms had appeared. PBMCs were isolated from more than 9 ml of fresh peripheral blood by Ficoll-Paque density gradient centrifugation. Progressor patients were first diagnosed with Graves' hyperthyroidism and then developed ophthalmopathy during follow-up. Total RNA was extracted with Trizol reagent, and quality was checked on an Agilent 2100 Bioanalyzer. From the germline V gene, CDR1 is SGHNT and CDR2 is YENEEA. A distance of 17 bases separates the germline ends of V and J, which lose 0 bases and 2 bases respectively. Reading from cysteine to phenylalanine, the CDR3 counts 17 amino acids. CDR3 DNA is the only sequence kept; it has 51 bases, read in frame from the first base.

In this sample, this clonotype turned up many times. Its antigen has not been determined. No much larger clone is present one base from it, and per-base qualities are unavailable. Source material: blood. The TCR was taken from a woman younger than 45 with Graves' hyperthyroidism that later progressed to Graves' ophthalmopathy. This sequence uses TRBV11-3 and TRBJ2-7, with no D gene named confidently. The nucleotide sequence is given as TGTGCCAGCAGCTTAGATGACCCCCTGGCCAGCGCCTACGAGCAGTACTTC. Protein translation: CASSLDDPLASAYEQYF.